This TCR beta chain was recorded in a study of T-cell memory formation after mild COVID-19. Looking at the study overall: TCR clustering was largely donor specific.

The CDR3 consists of 11 residues. Trimming pared 2 bases from V and 5 bases from J, leaving 7 bases between. Germline V CDR1 and CDR2: DFQATT, SNEGSKA (reference sequence). TCRdb used MiXCR to reprocess the 5' RACE reads, holding one entry per CDR3 protein. The repertoire holds about 350,000 distinct CDR3 sequences, with roughly 15% as singletons. For this clonotype: Its antigen remains unidentified.

The study, taken as a whole, reports: Contracting CD4+ clones were located mainly in CM and EM, and CD8+ clones in EMRA. Specificity for SARS-CoV-2 was not confirmed among the second-wave clones peaking on day 37.

The source is a man aged 18 to 29 who had mild COVID-19 (a few samples of this study predate the infection). Cell type and time point are not known. This chain uses TRBV20-1 with TRBJ2-7; maybe TRBD2 (6 bases). The sequenced sample consisted of PBMCs or a T cell subset sorted from them (not recorded which). CDR3 DNA: TGCAGTGCTAGATCGGGGGACGAGCAGTACTTC. Residues: CSARSGDEQYF.